Detailed here is one TCR beta chain. The data stem from a study of blood T cell repertoires in COVID-19. In the study overall: Sources were T cells, B-cell-depleted T cells, or PBMCs; the material itself was cDNA or gDNA.

Germline V gene sequence: CDR1 SGHTA, CDR2 FQGNSA. V lost 8 bases and J 0 bases, leaving 13 bases between the germline ends. The CDR3 length is 14 residues. Produced via immunoSEQ multiplex PCR; TCRdb's table is partial and in-frame only. The sample yields fewer than 40,000 clones, 79% seen once. Sequencing input: peripheral blood. The chain recombines TRBV7-2 with TRBJ1-2, with D possibly matching TRBD1 (5 bases). The clonotype originates from a man between 65 and 85 years old with acute or convalescent COVID-19. The CDR3 spells CASAPGGANYGYTF. The DNA for the CDR3 is TGTGCCAGCGCCCCCGGGGGTGCTAACTATGGCTACACCTTC.